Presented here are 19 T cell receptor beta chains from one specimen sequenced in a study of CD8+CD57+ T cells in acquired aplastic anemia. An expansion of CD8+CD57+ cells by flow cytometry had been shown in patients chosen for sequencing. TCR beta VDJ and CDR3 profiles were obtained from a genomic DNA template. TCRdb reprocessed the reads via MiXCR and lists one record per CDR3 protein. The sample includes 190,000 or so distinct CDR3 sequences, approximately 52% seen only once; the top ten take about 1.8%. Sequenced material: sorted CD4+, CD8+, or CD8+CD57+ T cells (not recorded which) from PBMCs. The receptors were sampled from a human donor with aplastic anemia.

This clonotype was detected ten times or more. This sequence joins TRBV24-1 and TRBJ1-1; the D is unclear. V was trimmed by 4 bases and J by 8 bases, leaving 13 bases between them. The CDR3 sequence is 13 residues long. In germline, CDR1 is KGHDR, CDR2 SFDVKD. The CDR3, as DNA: TGTGCCACCAGTGAGCGGGGAGGGTCCGAAGCTTTCTTT. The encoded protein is CATSERGGSEAFF.

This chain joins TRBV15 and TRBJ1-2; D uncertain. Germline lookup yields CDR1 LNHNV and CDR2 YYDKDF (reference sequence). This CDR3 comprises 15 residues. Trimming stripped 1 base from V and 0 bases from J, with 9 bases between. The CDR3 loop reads CATSRVSDSNYGYTF. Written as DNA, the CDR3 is TGTGCCACCAGCAGAGTCTCGGATTCTAACTATGGCTACACCTTC.

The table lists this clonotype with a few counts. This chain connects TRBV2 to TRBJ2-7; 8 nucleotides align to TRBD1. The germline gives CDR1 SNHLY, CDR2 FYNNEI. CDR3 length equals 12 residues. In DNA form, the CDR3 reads TGTGCGGAGGGGCAGGGGGCCGACGAGCAGTACTTC. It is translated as CAEGQGADEQYF.

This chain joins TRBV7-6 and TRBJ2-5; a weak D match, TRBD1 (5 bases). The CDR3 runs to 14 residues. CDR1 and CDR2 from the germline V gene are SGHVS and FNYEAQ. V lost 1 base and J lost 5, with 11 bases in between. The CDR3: CASSLEGRQETQYF. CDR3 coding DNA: TGTGCCAGCAGCTTAGAGGGCAGACAGGAGACCCAGTACTTC.

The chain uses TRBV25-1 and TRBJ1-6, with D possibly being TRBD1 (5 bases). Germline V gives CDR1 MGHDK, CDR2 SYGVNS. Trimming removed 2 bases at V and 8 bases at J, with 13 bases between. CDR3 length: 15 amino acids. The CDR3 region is CASSETREWDSPLHF. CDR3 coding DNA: TGTGCCAGCAGTGAAACCAGGGAATGGGATTCACCCCTCCACTTT.

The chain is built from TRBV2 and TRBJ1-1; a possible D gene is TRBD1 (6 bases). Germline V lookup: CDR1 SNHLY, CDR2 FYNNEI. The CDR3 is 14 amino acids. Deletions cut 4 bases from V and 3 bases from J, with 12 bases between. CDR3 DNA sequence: TGTGCCAGCAGTGGCCAGGGGATCGACACTGAAGCTTTCTTT. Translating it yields CASSGQGIDTEAFF.

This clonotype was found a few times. The CDR3 sequence: CATSDRGQGGEKLFF. The CDR3 DNA sequence: TGTGCCACCAGTGACCGGGGACAGGGCGGTGAAAAACTGTTTTTT. V is TRBV24-1 and J is TRBJ1-4; TRBD1 matches at 9 bases. This CDR3 comprises 15 residues. J gave up 7 bases and V 4 bases, and 6 bases lay outside the gene matches. From germline, CDR1 is KGHDR and CDR2 SFDVKD.

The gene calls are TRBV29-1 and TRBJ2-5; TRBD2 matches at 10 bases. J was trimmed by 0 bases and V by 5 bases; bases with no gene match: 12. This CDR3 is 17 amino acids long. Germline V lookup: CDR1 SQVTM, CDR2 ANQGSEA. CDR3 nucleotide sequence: TGCAGCGTTTATATTGTAGCGGGAGGCCGGTACCAAGAGACCCAGTACTTC. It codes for CSVYIVAGGRYQETQYF. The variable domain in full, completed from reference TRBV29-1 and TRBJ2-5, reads SAVISQKPSRDICQRGTSLTIQCQVDSQVTMMFWYRQQPGQSLTLIATANQGSEATYESGFVIDKFPISRPNLTFSTLTVSNMSPEDSSIYLCSVYIVAGGRYQETQYFGPGTRLLVL.

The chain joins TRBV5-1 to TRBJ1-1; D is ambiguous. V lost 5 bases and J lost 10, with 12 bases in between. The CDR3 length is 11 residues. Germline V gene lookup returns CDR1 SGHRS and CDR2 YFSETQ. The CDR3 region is CASREDERAFF. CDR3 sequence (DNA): TGCGCCAGCAGGGAGGACGAGAGAGCTTTCTTT. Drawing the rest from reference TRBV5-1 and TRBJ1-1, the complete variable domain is KAGVTQTPRYLIKTRGQQVTLSCSPISGHRSVSWYQQTPGQGLQFLFEYFSETQRNKGNFPGRFSGRQFSNSRSEMNVSTLELGDSALYLCASREDERAFFGQGTRLTVV.

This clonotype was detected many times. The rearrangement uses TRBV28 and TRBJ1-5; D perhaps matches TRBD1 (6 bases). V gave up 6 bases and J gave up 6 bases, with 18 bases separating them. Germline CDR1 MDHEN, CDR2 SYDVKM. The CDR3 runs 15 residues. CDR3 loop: CASSRQGSGGQPQHF. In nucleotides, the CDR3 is TGTGCCAGCAGCCGCCAGGGGAGTGGTGGTCAGCCCCAGCATTTT. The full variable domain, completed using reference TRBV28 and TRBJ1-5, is DVKVTQSSRYLVKRTGEKVFLECVQDMDHENMFWYRQDPGLGLRLIYFSYDVKMKEKGDIPEGYSVSREKKERFSLILESASTNQTSMYLCASSRQGSGGQPQHFGDGTRLSIL.

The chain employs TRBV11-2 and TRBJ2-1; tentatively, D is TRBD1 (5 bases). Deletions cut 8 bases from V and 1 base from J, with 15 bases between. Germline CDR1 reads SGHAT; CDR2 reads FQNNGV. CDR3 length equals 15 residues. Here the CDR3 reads CASLRAFGSYNEQFF. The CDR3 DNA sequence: TGTGCCAGCCTCAGGGCGTTCGGGTCCTACAATGAGCAGTTCTTC.

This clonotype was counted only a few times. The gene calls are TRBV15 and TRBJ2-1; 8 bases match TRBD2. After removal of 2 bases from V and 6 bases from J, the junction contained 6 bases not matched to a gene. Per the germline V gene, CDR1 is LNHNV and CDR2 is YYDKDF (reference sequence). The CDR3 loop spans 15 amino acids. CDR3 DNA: TGTGCCACCAGCAGACGTGGTAGCGGGATCAATGAGCAGTTCTTC. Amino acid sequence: CATSRRGSGINEQFF.

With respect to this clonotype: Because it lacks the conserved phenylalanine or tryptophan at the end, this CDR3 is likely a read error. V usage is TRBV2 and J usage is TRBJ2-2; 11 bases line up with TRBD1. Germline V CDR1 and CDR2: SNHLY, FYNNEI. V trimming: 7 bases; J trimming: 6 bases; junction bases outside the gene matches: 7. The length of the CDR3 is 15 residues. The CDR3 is CASTFWDRGSGELFS. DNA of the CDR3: TGTGCCAGCACCTTCTGGGACAGGGGGTCCGGGGAGCTGTTTTCT.

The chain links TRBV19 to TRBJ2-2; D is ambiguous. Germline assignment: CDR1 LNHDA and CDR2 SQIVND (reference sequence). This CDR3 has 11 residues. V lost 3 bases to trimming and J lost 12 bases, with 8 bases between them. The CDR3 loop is CASSMVEKLFF. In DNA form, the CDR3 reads TGTGCCAGTAGTATGGTGGAGAAGCTGTTTTTT.

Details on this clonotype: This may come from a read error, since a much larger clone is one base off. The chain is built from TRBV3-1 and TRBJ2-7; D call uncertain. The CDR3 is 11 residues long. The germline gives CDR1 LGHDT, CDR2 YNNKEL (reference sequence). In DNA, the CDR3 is TGTGCCATCAGCCAAGGCCCTGAGCAGTACTTC. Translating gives CAISQGPEQYF.

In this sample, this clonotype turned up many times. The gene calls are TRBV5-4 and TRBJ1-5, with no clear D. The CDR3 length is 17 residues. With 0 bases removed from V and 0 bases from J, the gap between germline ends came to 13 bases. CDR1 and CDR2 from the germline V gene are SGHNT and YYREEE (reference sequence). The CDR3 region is CASSLGVGSPSNQPQHF. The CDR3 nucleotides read TGTGCCAGCAGCTTGGGTGTCGGATCACCTAGCAATCAGCCCCAGCATTTT.

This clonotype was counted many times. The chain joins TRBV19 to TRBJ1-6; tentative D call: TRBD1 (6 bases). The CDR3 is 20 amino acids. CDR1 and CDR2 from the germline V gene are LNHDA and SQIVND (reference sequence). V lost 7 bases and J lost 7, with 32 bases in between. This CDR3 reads CASIQTPSNRGRSPNSPLHF. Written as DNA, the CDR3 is TGTGCCAGTATCCAAACCCCATCCAACCGGGGGCGAAGCCCCAATTCACCCCTCCACTTT.

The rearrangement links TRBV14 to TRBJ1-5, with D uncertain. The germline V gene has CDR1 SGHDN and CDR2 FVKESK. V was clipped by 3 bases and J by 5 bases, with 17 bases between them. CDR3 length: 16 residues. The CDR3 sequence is CASSHLPSAEYQPQHF. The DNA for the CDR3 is TGTGCCAGCAGCCATCTTCCCTCGGCAGAATATCAGCCCCAGCATTTT.

The CDR3 coding sequence is TGTGCCAGCAGCTCTCGGACTAGCGGGGTTGAGACCCAGTACTTC. It specifies CASSSRTSGVETQYF. The rearrangement links TRBV2 to TRBJ2-5, with 12 bases fitting TRBD2. Per germline, CDR1 SNHLY and CDR2 FYNNEI. This CDR3 spans 15 amino acids. V trimming: 6 bases; J trimming: 5 bases; junction bases outside the gene matches: 7.